The rows below give T cell receptor beta chains drawn from one sample of a study of OX40 agonist ivuxolimab in advanced cancers. The method was immunoSEQ multiplex PCR; TCRdb's version includes in-frame clones alone and lacks a portion of them. This table has around 44,000 clones, approximately 83% appearing once. The source was CD4+ or CD8+ T cells sorted from blood, collected in a trial of the OX40 agonist ivuxolimab. All receptors derive from an adult with an advanced solid tumor such as melanoma, head and neck, liver or kidney cancer. CDR3s include the opening cysteine and the closing phenylalanine or tryptophan. D genes are given only for firm matches. Not all rows give a size; the values are once, few, many and, for expanded clones, a class.

length	V	size	D	J	CDR3	DNA
15	TRBV11-3	once	TRBD2	TRBJ2-1	CASSLTSGDYNEQFF	TGTGCCAGCAGCCTCACTAGCGGGGATTACAATGAGCAGTTCTTC
12	TRBV2	NA	NA	TRBJ1-1	CASSAGALEAFF	TGTGCCAGCAGTGCAGGGGCCCTTGAAGCTTTCTTT
15	TRBV2	once	NA	TRBJ2-2	CASSPREGRNGELFF	TGTGCCAGCAGTCCCAGAGAAGGGAGGAACGGGGAGCTGTTTTTT
15	TRBV4-3	NA	NA	TRBJ2-7	CASSQVYRDDYEQYF	TGCGCCAGCAGCCAAGTATACAGGGACGACTACGAGCAGTACTTC
16	TRBV5-1	once	NA	TRBJ2-5	CASSPFGGGFQETQYF	TGCGCCAGCAGCCCCTTTGGAGGGGGGTTCCAAGAGACCCAGTACTTC
14	TRBV6-1	NA	NA	TRBJ1-2	CASSSGTGVYGYTF	TGTGCCAGCAGCTCCGGGACGGGAGTCTATGGCTACACCTTC
16	TRBV5-4	NA	TRBD2	TRBJ2-3	CASSLAGTRSVDTQYF	TGTGCCAGCAGCTTGGCCGGGACTAGAAGTGTAGATACGCAGTATTTT
15	TRBV21-1	NA	NA	TRBJ1-4	CASSKEGTGAEKLFF	TGTGCCAGCAGCAAAGAAGGGACAGGGGCGGAAAAACTGTTTTTT
15	TRBV6-6	NA	TRBD2	TRBJ2-5	CASSYSGLEGGTQYF	TGTGCCAGCAGTTACTCGGGACTAGAGGGCGGGACCCAGTACTTC
16	TRBV7-9	NA	TRBD1	TRBJ1-4	CASSLGTEPGGEKLFF	TGTGCCAGCAGCTTAGGAACGGAGCCAGGGGGTGAAAAACTGTTTTTT
16	TRBV6-1	NA	TRBD2	TRBJ2-1	CASSELTSGVLGEQFF	TGTGCCAGCAGTGAACTGACTAGCGGCGTCCTCGGTGAGCAGTTCTTC
16	TRBV2	NA	NA	TRBJ1-5	CASSQGGGTGNQPQHF	TGTGCCAGCTCCCAGGGAGGGGGTACCGGCAATCAGCCCCAGCATTTT
16	TRBV28	NA	TRBD1	TRBJ1-2	CASSGGGWDLNYGYTF	TGTGCCAGCAGTGGAGGGGGCTGGGATTTAAACTATGGCTACACCTTC
13	TRBV30	NA	NA	TRBJ1-5	CAWRGNLNQPQHF	TGTGCCTGGAGGGGGAATCTCAATCAGCCCCAGCATTTT
14	TRBV19	NA	NA	TRBJ1-5	CASRDSGGNQPQHF	TGTGCCAGTCGAGACAGTGGCGGCAATCAGCCCCAGCATTTT
14	TRBV5-5	NA	NA	TRBJ2-7	CASSFVGGFRGQYF	TGTGCCAGCAGCTTTGTCGGGGGTTTTCGTGGGCAGTACTTC
13	TRBV6-6	NA	NA	TRBJ1-2	CASSYSETYGYTF	TGTGCCAGCAGTTACTCGGAAACTTATGGCTACACCTTC
16	TRBV4-2	NA	NA	TRBJ1-3	CASSQDSTLSGNTIYF	TGTGCCAGCAGCCAAGATTCCACGCTTTCTGGAAACACCATATATTTT
16	TRBV28	once	NA	TRBJ1-3	CASSLTPGPPGNTIYF	TGTGCCAGCAGTTTAACCCCGGGTCCCCCGGGAAACACCATATATTTT
13	TRBV5-5	few	TRBD1	TRBJ2-5	CASSKTGSETQYF	TGTGCCAGCAGTAAGACAGGGTCAGAGACCCAGTACTTC
16	TRBV5-1	NA	TRBD1	TRBJ1-1	CASRPGTGALHTEAFF	TGCGCCAGCAGACCCGGGACAGGGGCCTTGCACACTGAAGCTTTCTTT
14	TRBV28	NA	NA	TRBJ2-7	CASTLSGGGYEQYF	TGTGCCAGCACCCTGTCCGGGGGAGGTTACGAGCAGTACTTC
13	TRBV10-3	NA	TRBD1	TRBJ1-2	CAIRGQGDYGYTF	TGTGCCATCAGGGGACAGGGGGACTATGGCTACACCTTC
18	TRBV15	NA	NA	TRBJ2-5	CATSRDYSMGVGQETQYF	TGTGCCACCAGCAGAGATTATAGTATGGGAGTGGGCCAAGAGACCCAGTACTTC
17	TRBV4-3	once	NA	TRBJ2-5	CASSQDFATATQETQYF	TGCGCCAGCAGCCAAGATTTTGCGACAGCGACCCAAGAGACCCAGTACTTC
13	TRBV19	NA	NA	TRBJ2-7	CASSSGLGYEQYF	TGTGCCAGTAGTAGCGGGTTGGGTTACGAGCAGTACTTC
14	TRBV6-6	NA	TRBD2	TRBJ2-5	CASSYGRARETQYF	TGTGCCAGCAGTTACGGGAGGGCCCGGGAGACCCAGTACTTC
17	TRBV19	once	NA	TRBJ1-5	CASSPTIGVAYNQPQHF	TGTGCCAGTAGTCCAACTATAGGGGTGGCCTATAATCAGCCCCAGCATTTT
14	TRBV6-4	NA	NA	TRBJ1-2	CASSESTRSSGYTF	TGTGCCAGCAGTGAATCAACACGGAGCAGTGGCTACACCTTC
17	TRBV13	NA	TRBD1	TRBJ2-7	CASSLGNRGKPMREQYF	TGTGCCAGCAGCTTAGGTAACAGGGGGAAACCAATGAGGGAGCAGTACTTC
13	TRBV30	NA	NA	TRBJ1-2	CAWSFDGSYGYTF	TGTGCCTGGAGCTTTGACGGCTCCTATGGCTACACCTTC